This TCR beta chain is from a study of patients and donors after allogeneic stem cell transplantation (dated by TCRdb to the early 2020s). Library prep was done by RT-PCR. The data were produced on a NextSeq 550. TCRdb took the public reads, trimmed them with fastp at Q25, ran MiXCR for clone calling and kept in-frame beta chains. Rows matching on CDR3 protein sequence are summarized as one entry with the most common DNA and genes. The sample table lists approximately 200,000 distinct CDR3 sequences, roughly two fifths of them with a count of one. Around 35% of the sample is held by the ten biggest clonotypes. As for this clonotype: Its antigen specificity is not known. No much larger clonotype is one base removed from it; base qualities were not supplied.

Trimming accounts for 6 bases at V and 8 bases at J, while the number of junction bases matched to no gene is 5. Reading the germline V gene (reference sequence) gives CDR1 LNHDA and CDR2 SQIVND. The CDR3 numbers 12 residues from cysteine through phenylalanine. Only the CDR3 portion is preserved as DNA: 36 bases, with reading frame beginning at the first base. Source material: blood, either unsorted or a sorted T cell fraction (not recorded which). The source of this sequence is a human donor who was either an allogeneic HSCT recipient or a stem cell or donor lymphocyte infusion donor (not recorded which). It is not recorded whose cells these are; they may come from a transplant donor. The sequence links TRBV19 to TRBJ1-2, and TRBD1 aligns with 8 junction nucleotides. CDR3 region: CASSQTGVGYTF. In nucleotide form, the sequence is TGTGCCAGTAGCCAGACAGGGGTCGGCTACACCTTC.